Presented here are 22 T cell receptor beta chains from one specimen sequenced in a study of OX40 agonist ivuxolimab in advanced cancers. Clones were read by immunoSEQ multiplex PCR, and TCRdb kept only the in-frame ones, dropping some. Among under 75,000 clones listed, over 90% were seen once. Sequencing was performed on CD4+ or CD8+ T cells sorted from blood, taken in a trial of the OX40 agonist ivuxolimab. These receptors all come from an adult with an advanced solid tumor such as melanoma, head and neck, liver or kidney cancer.

This sequence joins TRBV19 and TRBJ2-7; weak D call: TRBD1 (6 bases). The CDR3 contains 14 residues. Germline loops: CDR1 LNHDA, CDR2 SQIVND (reference sequence). V was clipped by 6 bases and J by 1 base, with 13 bases between them. CDR3 sequence (DNA): TGTGCCAGTAGCCGGGACATAAGTTCCTACGAGCAGTACTTC. Its translation is CASSRDISSYEQYF.

The chain employs TRBV4-1 and TRBJ1-5, with 8 positions matching TRBD1. With V trimmed by 0 bases and J by 5 bases, 9 bases remained unmatched. CDR3 size: 17 residues. Germline CDR1 and CDR2: MGHRA and YSYEKL. The CDR3, as DNA: TGCGCCAGCAGCCAAGATATAGGGCAGGGGGCTTATCAGCCCCAGCATTTT. This gives the protein CASSQDIGQGAYQPQHF.

The rearrangement uses TRBV6-5 and TRBJ1-3; D gene unclear. Trimming left V 6 bases short and J 1 base short, with 7 bases between. The CDR3 spans 13 residues. Germline V gene sequence: CDR1 MNHEY, CDR2 SVGAGI. CDR3: CASSHGSGNTIYF. The CDR3 region has the DNA TGTGCCAGCAGCCATGGGTCTGGAAACACCATATATTTT.

The chain joins TRBV19 to TRBJ1-5; D uncertain. Trimming stripped 0 bases from V and 2 bases from J, with 14 bases between. This CDR3 has 17 amino acids. Germline V gene data show CDR1 as LNHDA and CDR2 as SQIVND (reference sequence). CDR3 in DNA: TGTGCCAGTAGTATAGACCGATCGGGCATGGGCAATCAGCCCCAGCATTTT. Translation gives CASSIDRSGMGNQPQHF.

The chain recombines TRBV4-1 with TRBJ2-2; D tentatively fits TRBD1 or TRBD2 (5 bases each). CDR3 length equals 17 residues. The V and J ends lost 2 bases and 7 bases respectively, with 20 bases between them. Germline V CDR1 and CDR2: MGHRA, YSYEKL. This chain's CDR3 is CASSQFPLGEGGGELFF. The CDR3 coding sequence is TGCGCCAGCAGCCAATTTCCGTTGGGGGAAGGTGGCGGGGAGCTGTTTTTT.

The genes are TRBV4-3 and TRBJ2-1; 9 nucleotides align to TRBD2. The V gene end was trimmed by 5 bases and the J gene end by 4 bases; junction bases not matched to a gene: 3. Germline loops: CDR1 LGHNA, CDR2 YSLEER. The CDR3 is 14 residues long. The CDR3 here is CASSGAGGYNEQFF. The CDR3 DNA is TGCGCCAGCAGCGGAGCGGGAGGTTACAATGAGCAGTTCTTC.

V usage is TRBV4-1 and J usage is TRBJ2-6, with D unresolved. The CDR3 length is 15 residues. Germline V lookup: CDR1 MGHRA, CDR2 YSYEKL. The V end lost 0 bases, the J end lost 3 bases, and 6 bases lay between the germline ends. The CDR3 nucleotides are TGCGCCAGCAGCCAAGAATTGGGTGGGGCCAACGTCCTGACTTTC. It is translated as CASSQELGGANVLTF.

The J gene is TRBJ2-7, the V gene TRBV6-5; D is perhaps TRBD2 (5 bases). This CDR3 has 13 residues. Germline CDR1 is MNHEY and CDR2 is SVGAGI. The V and J ends lost 2 bases and 0 bases respectively, with 5 bases between them. The CDR3 DNA reads as TGTGCCAGCAGTTACCGGGACTCCTACGAGCAGTACTTC. The encoded protein is CASSYRDSYEQYF.

The table lists this clone with a count of one. This sequence joins TRBV25-1 and TRBJ1-6, with D unclear. Between the trimmed V and J ends, which lost 4 bases and 6 bases, there was a span of 13 bases. Germline V gene sequence: CDR1 MGHDK, CDR2 SYGVNS. CDR3 length: 15 amino acids. The CDR3 sequence is CASSASRVGNSPLHF. CDR3 in DNA: TGTGCCAGCAGTGCGTCAAGGGTGGGTAATTCACCCCTCCACTTT.

The chain has TRBV11-2 and TRBJ2-3; TRBD1 is a possible D gene (6 bases). CDR1 is SGHAT and CDR2 is FQNNGV in the germline V gene. This CDR3 contains 14 residues. V gave up 5 bases and J gave up 2 bases, with 11 bases separating them. The CDR3 nucleotides read TGTGCCAGCAGCACGTGGACAGACACAGATACGCAGTATTTT. It is translated as CASSTWTDTDTQYF.

This chain joins TRBV27 and TRBJ2-7, with a tentative D call TRBD1 (5 bases). Per germline, CDR1 MNHEY and CDR2 SMNVEV (reference sequence). V was pared by 4 bases and J by 3 bases, with 10 bases between. CDR3 size: 13 residues. The CDR3 loop is CASSSQVDYEQYF. The CDR3 coding sequence is TGTGCCAGCAGTTCACAGGTGGACTACGAGCAGTACTTC.

The chain joins TRBV10-2 to TRBJ2-7, with 7 positions matching TRBD1. The V gene's germline CDR1 is WSHSY and CDR2 SAAADI. This CDR3 comprises 13 residues. Unmatched junction bases numbered 11, after V lost 6 bases and J lost 9 bases. CDR3 nucleotide sequence: TGCGCCAGCAGAGGGACAGAGAGTCTGGTGCAGTACTTC. Amino acid sequence: CASRGTESLVQYF.

This rearrangement joins TRBV19 to TRBJ2-6; D is unresolved. Germline CDR1 reads LNHDA; CDR2 reads SQIVND (reference sequence). Deletions cut 8 bases from V and 0 bases from J, with 8 bases between. The CDR3 is 14 residues long. CDR3 DNA sequence: TGTGCCAGTTTTTCCTACTCTGGGGCCAACGTCCTGACTTTC. Protein sequence: CASFSYSGANVLTF. The variable domain in full, with the rest retrieved from reference TRBV19 and TRBJ2-6, is DGGITQSPKYLFRKEGQNVTLSCEQNLNHDAMYWYRQDPGQGLRLIYYSQIVNDFQKGDIAEGYSVSREKKESFPLTVTSAQKNPTAFYLCASFSYSGANVLTFGAGSRLTVL.

By share, this clone counts as medium-sized. The chain links TRBV4-1 to TRBJ2-1, with 8 bases aligning to TRBD2. The CDR3 is 15 residues long. J gave up 9 bases and V 1 base, and 8 bases lay outside the gene matches. Germline-derived CDR1 and CDR2 are MGHRA and YSYEKL. The CDR3 DNA reads as TGCGCCAGCAGCCAAGGGGCTAGCGGGTCGGTTGAGCAGTTCTTC. Translating gives CASSQGASGSVEQFF.

This sequence joins TRBV30 and TRBJ2-5, with TRBD2 matching 7 bases. CDR1 GTSNPN and CDR2 SVGIG come from the germline V gene (reference sequence). The CDR3 totals 16 residues. Trimming removed 1 base from V and 3 bases from J; junction bases left unmatched: 11. Written as DNA, the CDR3 is TGTGCCTGGAGTGGGGCTCGGGGCGGGAGAGAAGAGACCCAGTACTTC. It is translated as CAWSGARGGREETQYF.

This rearrangement joins TRBV7-6 to TRBJ2-2; D call uncertain. Per germline, CDR1 SGHVS and CDR2 FNYEAQ. The CDR3 has 11 residues. With 2 bases removed from V and 7 bases from J, the gap between germline ends came to 2 bases. CDR3 nucleotides: TGTGCCAGCAGCTTAAACGGGGAGCTGTTTTTT. Encoded protein: CASSLNGELFF.

This clone came up once. The chain joins TRBV9 to TRBJ2-3; 13 nucleotides align to TRBD2. The CDR3 runs 20 residues. The germline CDR1 and CDR2 sequences are SGDLS and YYNGEE. V lost 3 bases, J lost 2 bases, and 15 bases stayed unmatched. CDR3 sequence (DNA): TGTGCCAGCAGCGACGAGCAGGTGACCGGGACTAGCGGGGTCACAGATACGCAGTATTTT. It specifies CASSDEQVTGTSGVTDTQYF.

There are a few counts of this clone. The chain joins TRBV6-5 to TRBJ1-1; unclear D gene. Germline V lookup: CDR1 MNHEY, CDR2 SVGAGI. V gave up 7 bases and J gave up 2 bases, with 8 bases separating them. The CDR3 runs 12 residues. CDR3 sequence reads: CASNQDNTEAFF. For the CDR3, the DNA is TGTGCCAGCAATCAGGATAACACTGAAGCTTTCTTT.

The genes are TRBV2 and TRBJ2-3, with TRBD2 matching 7 bases. Germline CDR1 and CDR2: SNHLY and FYNNEI. V shed 7 bases and J 1 base; nucleotides not matched to a gene: 2. This CDR3 is built from 13 residues. For the CDR3, the DNA is TGTGCCAGCATACGGGAGGGCACAGATACGCAGTATTTT. It yields the protein CASIREGTDTQYF.

The CDR3 loop is CARGTGGETQYF. The DNA for the CDR3 is TGTGCCAGGGGGACAGGGGGCGAGACCCAGTACTTC. The genes are TRBV2 and TRBJ2-5, with TRBD1 matching 12 bases. CDR3 length: 12 residues. Trimming cost V 9 bases and J 5 bases; bases outside gene matches: 1. From germline, CDR1 is SNHLY and CDR2 FYNNEI.

The chain uses TRBV2 and TRBJ2-1; 10 positions match TRBD1. The CDR3 is 15 residues long. V lost 2 bases and J lost 3; bases outside the gene matches: 1. Germline V gene data show CDR1 as SNHLY and CDR2 as FYNNEI. The CDR3, as DNA: TGTGCCAGCAGTGAACGGGACAGGGGCTACAATGAGCAGTTCTTC. Translating gives CASSERDRGYNEQFF. The full variable domain, rest sourced from reference TRBV2 and TRBJ2-1, is EPEVTQTPSHQVTQMGQEVILRCVPISNHLYFYWYRQILGQKVEFLVSFYNNEISEKSEIFDDQFSVERPDGSNFTLKIRSTKLEDSAMYFCASSERDRGYNEQFFGPGTRLTVL.

V usage is TRBV7-9 and J usage is TRBJ1-2; tentatively, D is TRBD1 (6 bases). Germline V gives CDR1 SEHNR, CDR2 FQNEAQ (reference sequence). The V end was cut by 5 bases, the J end by 4 bases, with 8 bases between. The CDR3 is made up of 12 amino acids. The CDR3 here is CASSPDSYGYTF. The CDR3 nucleotides are TGTGCCAGCAGCCCGGACAGCTATGGCTACACCTTC.